Sequencing of this TCR beta chain was carried out in a study of post-analysis software for immune sequencing data. Study-level information: Recorded disease courses covered relapsing-remitting, secondary progressive and progressive-relapsing multiple sclerosis. Some patients had no subtype annotation. General study findings and limits: Those samples that were prepared in the same batch co-clustered strongly by F measure. Roughly 5 TRBV segments, including TRBV5-6, TRBV5-1 and TRBV20-1, were more frequent in patients than controls. Multiple sclerosis patients showed significantly lower normalized Chao1 diversity than controls did.

CDR3 length: 16 amino acids. The V end lost 6 bases, the J end lost 3 bases, and 18 bases lay between the germline ends. Per the germline V gene, CDR1 is MNHNY and CDR2 is SVGAGI (reference sequence). Prepared libraries of TCR beta cDNA carried unique molecular identifiers. Input populations of about 0.85 to 11 million T cells gave rise to around 500,000 cDNA molecules. One entry per CDR3 protein, called by TCRdb with MiXCR from the PCR reads. The sample yields about 430,000 distinct CDR3 sequences, 35% to 45% seen once. As regards this clonotype: What it recognizes is unknown.

The clonotype originates from a girl aged 2 to 10 with multiple sclerosis. This chain uses TRBV6-6 with TRBJ1-5; a weak D match, TRBD1 (5 bases). The sequencing input was blood. DNA of the CDR3: TGTGCCAGCAGCGTAAGTGGGAGGGGCGACAATCAGCCCCAGCATTTT. This sequence encodes CASSVSGRGDNQPQHF.